Following are 29 T cell receptor beta chains from one sample sequenced in a study of cytomegalovirus exposure and HLA in healthy donors. PCR involved 60 Vbeta and 13 Jbeta primers. TCRdb keeps only in-frame clones here, not all; method: immunoSEQ multiplex PCR. This table lists 34,000 or so clones. Sequenced material: PBMCs. The receptor source for this set is a woman aged 40 to 50 in good health and CMV-seropositive.

This chain links TRBV2 with TRBJ2-7, with TRBD2 identical over 11 bases. V shed 6 bases and J 4 bases; nucleotides not matched to a gene: 5. CDR3 length: 14 residues. From germline, CDR1 is SNHLY and CDR2 FYNNEI. This CDR3 is CASSKLAGGYEQYF. As DNA, the CDR3 is TGTGCCAGCAGCAAGCTAGCGGGAGGATACGAGCAGTACTTC.

CDR3 protein: CASGASSYEQYF. The CDR3 DNA follows: TGTGCCAGCGGGGCGTCTTCCTACGAGCAGTACTTC. The chain combines TRBV7-2 with TRBJ2-7, with D possibly matching TRBD1 (5 bases). CDR1 is SGHTA, CDR2 FQGNSA, per germline. The germline V and J ends were trimmed by 8 bases and 1 base, with 9 bases remaining between them. CDR3 length: 12 residues.

The J gene is TRBJ2-5, the V gene TRBV10-2; 11 nucleotides agree with TRBD1. The germline gives CDR1 WSHSY, CDR2 SAAADI. This CDR3 is built from 14 residues. With V trimmed by 3 bases and J by 11 bases, 8 bases remained unmatched. The CDR3 loop is CASSDRGTGGEQYF. The CDR3 bases are TGCGCCAGCAGTGATAGAGGGACAGGGGGGGAGCAGTACTTC.

This clone is large by frequency. This sample includes further DNA sequences coding for the same CDR3. CDR3 region: CASSPGTGEHTEAFF. CDR3 DNA sequence: TGTGCCAGCAGCCCCGGGACAGGGGAACACACTGAAGCTTTCTTT. V gene TRBV6-4 combines with J gene TRBJ1-1; 10 positions match TRBD1. CDR1 and CDR2 from the germline V gene are MRHNA and SNTAGT. Trimming cost V 6 bases and J 3 bases; bases outside gene matches: 7. CDR3 length: 15 residues.

This rearrangement joins TRBV18 to TRBJ2-5, with a tentative D call TRBD2 (5 bases). The CDR3 has 13 amino acids. Deletions cut 5 bases from V and 4 bases from J, with 11 bases between. Germline CDR1 reads KGHSH; CDR2 reads LQKENI. CDR3 sequence reads: CASSVRAGETQYF. The CDR3 nucleotides read TGTGCCAGCTCAGTTAGGGCGGGAGAGACCCAGTACTTC.

Notes on this clone: Its ends do not fully match the called genes, so a read error is possible. The chain has TRBV18 and TRBJ2-6; TRBD2 might be the D (6 bases). The CDR3 loop spans 16 amino acids. Per the germline V gene, CDR1 is KGHSH and CDR2 is LQKENI. As DNA, the CDR3 is TGTGCCAGCGCACCACCTGGACTAACTGGGGCCAACGTCCTGACTTTC. Translated: CASAPPGLTGANVLTF.

DNA for the CDR3: TGTGCCAGCAGTGAAGCGTGGGCAGGAGGCTACGAGCAGTACTTC. Its protein is CASSEAWAGGYEQYF. The chain combines TRBV6-1 with TRBJ2-7; tentatively, D is TRBD2 (5 bases). The germline CDR1 and CDR2 sequences are MNHNS and SASEGT. This CDR3 contains 15 residues. Between the trimmed V and J ends, which lost 0 bases and 3 bases, there was a span of 12 bases.

For the CDR3, the DNA is TGTGCCAGCAGCTGGACGGGGGGTGAGCAGTTCTTC. It specifies CASSWTGGEQFF. The chain has TRBV5-4 and TRBJ2-1; 7 bases align to TRBD2. Trimming cost V 3 bases and J 9 bases; bases outside gene matches: 3. In germline, CDR1 is SGHNT, CDR2 YYREEE (reference sequence). The CDR3 extends over 12 amino acids.

The rearrangement uses TRBV2 and TRBJ2-1, with TRBD2 matching over 9 bases. This CDR3 is built from 13 residues. The germline CDR1 and CDR2 sequences are SNHLY and FYNNEI. Trimming took 6 bases from V and 14 from J; bases not matched to a gene: 11. The CDR3 loop reads CASRIQAGGPEFF. In DNA, the CDR3 is TGTGCCAGCAGGATACAAGCGGGAGGCCCAGAGTTCTTC.

This chain connects TRBV5-1 to TRBJ1-6; TRBD1 might be the D (6 bases). Germline V gene sequence: CDR1 SGHRS, CDR2 YFSETQ. V was shortened by 3 bases and J by 5 bases, with 12 bases between the two germline ends. This CDR3 has 15 amino acids. The CDR3 sequence is CASSWGGLDNSPLHF. CDR3 bases: TGCGCCAGCAGCTGGGGGGGGCTGGATAATTCACCCCTCCACTTT.

This rearrangement joins TRBV28 to TRBJ2-1; tentative D call: TRBD2 (7 bases). The ends were cut back, 3 bases at V and 8 bases at J, with 11 bases in the middle. Germline-derived CDR1 and CDR2 are MDHEN and SYDVKM. This CDR3 has 13 amino acids. The CDR3 sequence: CASSFGGGDEQFF. CDR3 nucleotide sequence: TGTGCCAGCAGTTTTGGGGGGGGCGATGAGCAGTTCTTC.

This chain connects TRBV7-2 to TRBJ1-4; possible D gene TRBD1, 6 bases. The CDR3 contains 15 residues. Germline CDR1 SGHTA, CDR2 FQGNSA. V shed 4 bases and J shed 3 bases, with 12 bases lying between them. CDR3 region: CASSWQGYSNEKLFF. The CDR3 nucleotides are TGTGCCAGCAGCTGGCAGGGGTATTCTAATGAAAAACTGTTTTTT.

The CDR3 region is CASSSGQGGYNEQFF. The CDR3 nucleotides are TGTGCCAGCAGCTCCGGACAGGGGGGGTACAATGAGCAGTTCTTC. This chain joins TRBV7-9 and TRBJ2-1; 10 bases map to TRBD1. V lost 4 bases, J lost 4 bases, and 4 bases stayed unmatched. This CDR3 is built from 15 residues. CDR1 and CDR2 (germline): SEHNR, FQNEAQ (reference sequence).

V is TRBV30 and J is TRBJ2-1, with 9 bases that match TRBD2. The CDR3 consists of 16 residues. CDR1 and CDR2 from the germline V gene are GTSNPN and SVGIG (reference sequence). V gave up 0 bases and J gave up 4 bases; unmatched junction bases: 7. Here the CDR3 reads CAWSVGTSGRYNEQFF. The DNA for the CDR3 is TGTGCCTGGAGTGTCGGAACTAGCGGGCGATACAATGAGCAGTTCTTC.

CDR3 protein: CASSYWTGGDQPQHF. In DNA form, the CDR3 reads TGTGCCAGCAGTTATTGGACAGGGGGCGATCAGCCCCAGCATTTT. This rearrangement joins TRBV5-7 to TRBJ1-5, with TRBD1 identical over 11 bases. TRBV5-7 is reported as an ORF; its role is uncertain. CDR3 length equals 15 residues. V gave up 5 bases and J gave up 5 bases; unmatched junction bases: 6.

V is TRBV18 and J is TRBJ2-3, with D maybe TRBD2 (6 bases). Germline CDR1 KGHSH, CDR2 LQKENI. The CDR3 spans 14 residues. V shed 3 bases and J shed 6 bases, with 13 bases lying between them. Here the CDR3 DNA reads TGTGCCAGCTCACCCTCCATAGGAGGGGATACGCAGTATTTT. Translation gives CASSPSIGGDTQYF.

The chain uses TRBV19 and TRBJ1-5; a weak D match, TRBD1 (5 bases). The CDR3 contains 16 residues. Per germline, CDR1 LNHDA and CDR2 SQIVND (reference sequence). V shed 4 bases and J shed 2 bases, with 15 bases lying between them. Here the CDR3 DNA reads TGTGCCAGTAGTACTTCCAGGGACTATGGCAATCAGCCCCAGCATTTT. As protein: CASSTSRDYGNQPQHF.

V is TRBV7-2 and J is TRBJ1-2; D is unclear. Trimming shortened V by 1 base and J by 4 bases, and 7 bases separated the two germline ends. This CDR3 has 13 amino acids. The germline gives CDR1 SGHTA, CDR2 FQGNSA. As DNA, the CDR3 is TGTGCCAGCAGCTTAGTGCGGAGCTATGGCTACACCTTC. It translates to CASSLVRSYGYTF. The full variable domain, with the rest looked up from reference TRBV7-2 and TRBJ1-2, is GAGVSQSPSNKVTEKGKDVELRCDPISGHTALYWYRQSLGQGLEFLIYFQGNSAPDKSGLPSDRFSAERTGGSVSTLTIQRTQQEDSAVYLCASSLVRSYGYTFGSGTRLTVV.

The chain has TRBV10-1 and TRBJ2-3, with TRBD1 identical over 10 bases. Germline V CDR1 and CDR2: WNHNN, SYGVQD (reference sequence). Germline trimming cut 7 bases from V and 3 bases from J; bases unmatched to any gene: 7. The CDR3 totals 15 residues. The CDR3 DNA reads TGCGCCAGCACCGACGGACAGGGGGTAACAGATACGCAGTATTTT. As protein: CASTDGQGVTDTQYF.

V and J are TRBV2 and TRBJ1-1; D not certain. CDR1 and CDR2 from the germline V gene are SNHLY and FYNNEI. The CDR3 contains 12 residues. Deletions cut 6 bases from V and 6 bases from J, with 11 bases between. CDR3: CASRSVGAEAFF. The CDR3 DNA reads as TGTGCCAGCAGAAGTGTGGGCGCTGAAGCTTTCTTT.

The CDR3: CASSVGGGQETQYF. The CDR3 DNA is TGTGCCAGCAGTGTCGGCGGGGGGCAAGAGACCCAGTACTTC. This chain joins TRBV6-1 and TRBJ2-5, with TRBD2 identical over 8 bases. V dropped 4 bases and J dropped 2; count of bases not matched to a gene: 3. Germline-derived CDR1 and CDR2 are MNHNS and SASEGT. The CDR3 covers 14 residues.

The chain is built from TRBV6-1 and TRBJ2-4, with 9 bases fitting TRBD1. The CDR3 spans 19 residues. CDR1 is MNHNS, CDR2 SASEGT, per germline. The V and J ends lost 1 base and 0 bases, in that order; junction bases with no gene match: 10. The CDR3 DNA is TGTGCCAGCAGTGAAGTGGGACAGGGCAATTCTCTAGCCAAAAACATTCAGTACTTC. Translated: CASSEVGQGNSLAKNIQYF.

The V gene is TRBV6-5, the J gene TRBJ2-7; 12 nucleotides match TRBD1. The germline V gene encodes CDR1 MNHEY and CDR2 SVGAGI. The CDR3 loop spans 14 amino acids. With 5 bases clipped from V and 6 bases from J, the junction kept 5 bases outside the gene matches. CDR3 bases: TGTGCCAGCAGTAAGGGACAGGGGGCGGGCGAGCAGTACTTC. Translation: CASSKGQGAGEQYF.

The CDR3 sequence is CASSHFSGRSAGELFF. For the CDR3, the DNA is TGTGCCAGCAGCCACTTTAGCGGGAGGTCGGCCGGGGAGCTGTTTTTT. The rearrangement uses TRBV11-3 and TRBJ2-2, with 10 bases matching TRBD2. Trimming at V came to 5 bases and at J to 6 bases, leaving 9 bases not matched to a gene. The length of the CDR3 is 16 residues. Germline V gene sequence: CDR1 SGHNT, CDR2 YENEEA.

The V and J genes are TRBV10-3 and TRBJ2-3, with TRBD2 matching over 8 bases. The V gene end was trimmed by 3 bases and the J gene end by 1 base; junction bases not matched to a gene: 9. The CDR3 extends over 17 amino acids. Germline lookup yields CDR1 ENHRY and CDR2 SYGVKD. The CDR3 nucleotides are TGTGCCATCAGTGAACCTAGTACTAGCGGCCGCACAGATACGCAGTATTTT. It encodes CAISEPSTSGRTDTQYF.

The CDR3 sequence: CASSPGVQNWTKRAEAFF. In nucleotides, the CDR3 is TGCGCCAGCAGTCCCGGGGTCCAAAATTGGACGAAACGCGCGGAAGCTTTCTTT. The chain combines TRBV10-1 with TRBJ1-1; no definite D call. The germline V gene has CDR1 WNHNN and CDR2 SYGVQD (reference sequence). With 5 bases removed from V and 8 bases from J, the gap between germline ends came to 30 bases. The CDR3 has 18 residues.

The chain is built from TRBV6-1 and TRBJ2-2, with 7 bases that match TRBD2. Germline V gene sequence: CDR1 MNHNS, CDR2 SASEGT. The CDR3 is made up of 12 amino acids. V gave up 11 bases and J gave up 4 bases; unmatched junction bases: 4. Written as DNA, the CDR3 is TGTGCCTGCGGGGGTCTCACCGGGGAGCTGTTTTTT. Residues: CACGGLTGELFF.

The CDR3 bases are TGTGCCATCACCCGGGGGGGGGTAAAACTGTTTTTT. Residues: CAITRGGVKLFF. The chain is built from TRBV12-1 and TRBJ1-4. TRBV12-1 is a recognized pseudogene. CDR3 length: 12 amino acids.

This sequence joins TRBV7-8 and TRBJ1-2; maybe TRBD1 (5 bases). Trimming shortened V by 1 base and J by 4 bases, and 13 bases separated the two germline ends. Germline values: CDR1 SGHVS, CDR2 FQNEAQ. The CDR3 runs to 15 residues. CDR3 in amino acids: CASSLDSGKSYGYTF. In nucleotides, the CDR3 is TGTGCCAGCAGCTTAGACTCAGGGAAAAGCTATGGCTACACCTTC.